The 25 T cell receptor beta chains listed next were all sequenced from one sample in a study of PD-L1 blockade in urothelial cancer (dated by TCRdb to 2015 to 2018). Receptor libraries were prepared by the immunoSEQ multiplex PCR assay. The table comes from immuneACCESS by way of TCRdb, which keeps in-frame sequences with V and J called. Part of the clones is missing from these tables; in studies checked, under half for an unresolved V gene and the rest for unknown reasons. This sample gives about 48,000 clones in total; 80% to 90% of them show up just once. The ten largest account for roughly 10% of the sample. The time point label of this sample denotes: peripheral blood 6 weeks after treatment start. The source material was PBMCs, sampled around atezolizumab (anti-PD-L1) treatment. These receptors came from a man aged 65-85 years with urothelial cancer.

This chain joins TRBV28 and TRBJ1-1; maybe TRBD1 (6 bases). CDR1 is MDHEN and CDR2 is SYDVKM in the germline V gene. The CDR3 runs 13 residues. Between the trimmed V and J ends, which lost 10 bases and 1 base, there was a span of 13 bases. The CDR3 reads CAIYTGQNTEAFF. The CDR3 DNA reads as TGTGCCATATATACAGGGCAGAACACTGAAGCTTTCTTT.

This sequence joins TRBV28 and TRBJ1-1; no clear D gene. Germline V gene sequence: CDR1 MDHEN, CDR2 SYDVKM. This CDR3 is 15 amino acids long. Trimming removed 1 base from V and 9 bases from J, with 18 bases in between. The chain's CDR3 is CASSLSLRGRDKAFF. CDR3 DNA sequence: TGTGCCAGCAGTTTATCTCTACGAGGGAGAGACAAAGCTTTCTTT.

This clone was recorded a few times. The V gene is TRBV6-6, the J gene TRBJ2-4, with D perhaps matching TRBD1 (6 bases). V lost 2 bases and J 5 bases, leaving 13 bases between the germline ends. The CDR3 covers 15 residues. Looked up from germline, CDR1 is MNHNY and CDR2 is SVGAGI (reference sequence). CDR3 sequence (DNA): TGTGCCAGCAGTTACCGGCCAGGGGTAGAAAACATTCAGTACTTC. Translated, it gives CASSYRPGVENIQYF.

V and J are TRBV5-1 and TRBJ1-3; D unresolved. The CDR3 is made up of 15 amino acids. Trimming shortened V by 5 bases and J by 0 bases, and 12 bases separated the two germline ends. Germline CDR1 reads SGHRS; CDR2 reads YFSETQ. CDR3 protein: CASSLQDFSGNTIYF. The CDR3 DNA reads TGCGCCAGCAGTCTCCAGGATTTCTCTGGAAACACCATATATTTT. The full variable domain, its missing parts supplied by reference TRBV5-1 and TRBJ1-3, is KAGVTQTPRYLIKTRGQQVTLSCSPISGHRSVSWYQQTPGQGLQFLFEYFSETQRNKGNFPGRFSGRQFSNSRSEMNVSTLELGDSALYLCASSLQDFSGNTIYFGEGSWLTVV.

The table lists this clone with a count of one. The chain has TRBV2 and TRBJ1-5; the D is unclear. V was shortened by 4 bases and J by 2 bases, with 15 bases between the two germline ends. Germline CDR1 SNHLY, CDR2 FYNNEI. This CDR3 contains 16 residues. The CDR3 loop is CASSGLGARGNQPQHF. CDR3 DNA: TGTGCCAGCAGTGGTTTGGGCGCCCGTGGCAATCAGCCCCAGCATTTT.

This chain links TRBV18 with TRBJ1-3; D may be TRBD1 (5 bases). This CDR3 contains 16 residues. Germline V gives CDR1 KGHSH, CDR2 LQKENI. Trimming took 4 bases from V and 4 from J, leaving 17 bases between them. The CDR3 bases are TGTGCCAGCTCACAAATTGGGACTGGGATCGGAAACACCATATATTTT. Translation: CASSQIGTGIGNTIYF.

The chain joins TRBV6-6 to TRBJ2-3; D might be TRBD1 (6 bases). V lost 2 bases, J lost 1 base, and 10 bases lay in between. Germline CDR1 MNHNY, CDR2 SVGAGI (reference sequence). CDR3 length equals 15 residues. Written as DNA, the CDR3 is TGTGCCAGCAGTTACCAGGGGCAGGGCACAGATACGCAGTATTTT. Its translation: CASSYQGQGTDTQYF.

This chain joins TRBV2 and TRBJ2-5; the D gene is possibly TRBD2 (7 bases). Germline values: CDR1 SNHLY, CDR2 FYNNEI. The CDR3 sequence is 16 residues long. Trimming cost V 2 bases and J 4 bases, with 17 bases left between them. As DNA, the CDR3 is TGTGCCAGCAGTGAAAGGGGGGGAATTGTAGGAGAGACCCAGTACTTC. It is translated as CASSERGGIVGETQYF.

This chain uses TRBV18 with TRBJ2-5, with 10 bases that match TRBD1. This CDR3 is built from 16 residues. The ends lost 2 bases at V and 3 bases at J; junction bases unmatched: 6. Germline CDR1 KGHSH, CDR2 LQKENI. The CDR3 is CASSPWDRGMEETQYF. Written as DNA, the CDR3 is TGTGCCAGCTCACCATGGGACAGGGGAATGGAAGAGACCCAGTACTTC.

V usage is TRBV18 and J usage is TRBJ2-3; D unclear. Germline V gene lookup returns CDR1 KGHSH and CDR2 LQKENI. The CDR3 is 15 residues long. With 4 bases removed from V and 0 bases from J, the gap between germline ends came to 11 bases. DNA of the CDR3: TGTGCCAGCTCACTAAGGCACAGTAGCACAGATACGCAGTATTTT. Amino acid sequence: CASSLRHSSTDTQYF.

This chain links TRBV28 with TRBJ2-4; D is perhaps TRBD1 (5 bases). The CDR3 runs to 18 residues. CDR1 MDHEN and CDR2 SYDVKM come from the germline V gene. The ends were cut back, 5 bases at V and 1 base at J, with 21 bases in the middle. DNA of the CDR3: TGTGCCAGCAGTGGTCGGGTCTGGACAATCAGGGCCAAAAACATTCAGTACTTC. Translation gives CASSGRVWTIRAKNIQYF.

The chain links TRBV5-1 to TRBJ2-1, with 7 bases matching TRBD1. The CDR3 has 12 amino acids. CDR1 SGHRS and CDR2 YFSETQ come from the germline V gene. J was trimmed by 7 bases and V by 4 bases; bases with no gene match: 2. CDR3 bases: TGCGCCAGCAGCGCACAGGGGAATGAGCAGTTCTTC. Translation: CASSAQGNEQFF. Full variable domain (outside the CDR3, taken from reference TRBV5-1 and TRBJ2-1): KAGVTQTPRYLIKTRGQQVTLSCSPISGHRSVSWYQQTPGQGLQFLFEYFSETQRNKGNFPGRFSGRQFSNSRSEMNVSTLELGDSALYLCASSAQGNEQFFGPGTRLTVL.

The rearrangement uses TRBV11-2 and TRBJ2-1, with 9 bases matching TRBD1. The CDR3 extends over 17 amino acids. CDR1 SGHAT and CDR2 FQNNGV come from the germline V gene. The trim removed 1 base at V and 4 bases at J, leaving 8 bases unmatched. The CDR3 region is CASSLVGRGQGYNEQFF. CDR3 nucleotides: TGTGCCAGCAGCTTAGTCGGTCGGGGACAGGGATACAATGAGCAGTTCTTC.

The CDR3 DNA is TGTGCCAGCAGTGAGGTCAACAGGGCTCTCAATCAGCCCCAGCATTTT. It specifies CASSEVNRALNQPQHF. The V gene is TRBV6-1, the J gene TRBJ1-5; tentatively, D is TRBD1 (6 bases). Germline V CDR1 and CDR2: MNHNS, SASEGT. CDR3 size: 16 residues. V was shortened by 3 bases and J by 3 bases, with 15 bases between the two germline ends.

As for this clone: Sequence at one end of the junction differs from germline and may be a read error. This chain uses TRBV7-7 with TRBJ2-1; 8 positions match TRBD1. This CDR3 has 15 amino acids. Per the germline V gene, CDR1 is SSHAT and CDR2 is FNYEAQ (reference sequence). The chain's CDR3 is CASSAGQGSYNEQFF. The DNA for the CDR3 is TGTGCTAGCAGCGCCGGACAGGGCTCCTACAATGAGCAGTTCTTC. Based on the CDR3 plus reference TRBV7-7 and TRBJ2-1, the full variable domain is GAGVSQSPRYKVTKRGQDVTLRCDPISSHATLYWYQQALGQGPEFLTYFNYEAQPDKSGLPSDRFSAERPEGSISTLTIQRTEQRDSAMYRCASSAGQGSYNEQFFGPGTRLTVL.

The rearrangement joins TRBV18 to TRBJ2-1; maybe TRBD2 (6 bases). The CDR3 covers 14 residues. Between the trimmed V and J ends, which lost 3 bases and 9 bases, there was a span of 15 bases. Per the germline V gene, CDR1 is KGHSH and CDR2 is LQKENI. CDR3: CASSPMTSLGEQFF. The CDR3 DNA follows: TGTGCCAGCTCACCCATGACTAGTTTAGGTGAGCAGTTCTTC.

The chain combines TRBV5-1 with TRBJ2-7; a possible D gene is TRBD1 (6 bases). Germline V lookup: CDR1 SGHRS, CDR2 YFSETQ. CDR3 length: 14 residues. V was clipped by 4 bases and J by 3 bases, with 14 bases between them. CDR3 nucleotides: TGCGCCAGCAGCCCTGGACAGCTCGGCTACGAGCAGTACTTC. Translation gives CASSPGQLGYEQYF.

V is TRBV12-5 and J is TRBJ2-3, with 10 bases matching TRBD1. The CDR3 is made up of 15 amino acids. Germline V gives CDR1 LGHNT, CDR2 FRNRAP. V lost 5 bases, J lost 4 bases, and 6 bases stayed unmatched. This chain's CDR3 is CASGTGTGVADTQYF. The CDR3 coding sequence is TGTGCTAGTGGTACCGGGACAGGGGTTGCAGATACGCAGTATTTT.

CDR3 protein: CASSTSAGGEQYF. CDR3 bases: TGTGCCAGCAGTACCTCGGCAGGGGGAGAGCAGTACTTC. This sequence joins TRBV6-6 and TRBJ2-7; 7 nucleotides line up with TRBD1. The CDR3 spans 13 residues. Trimming at V came to 5 bases and at J to 7 bases, leaving 8 bases not matched to a gene. Germline assignment: CDR1 MNHNY and CDR2 SVGAGI (reference sequence).

This chain's CDR3 is CRRDSNGAFF. The CDR3 DNA follows: TGCAGACGAGACAGTAACGGAGCTTTCTTT. The chain joins TRBV20-1 to TRBJ1-1, with a tentative D call TRBD1 (5 bases). CDR1 is DFQATT and CDR2 is SNEGSKA in the germline V gene (reference sequence). The CDR3 length is 10 residues.

This sequence joins TRBV11-2 and TRBJ2-7, with 10 positions matching TRBD2. Losses at the gene ends were 1 base for V and 2 bases for J; bases not matched to a gene: 5. CDR1 is SGHAT, CDR2 FQNNGV, per germline. There are 16 residues in the CDR3. CDR3: CASSLGGLADTYEQYF. CDR3 coding DNA: TGTGCCAGCAGCTTAGGTGGACTAGCGGATACCTACGAGCAGTACTTC.

V usage is TRBV5-1 and J usage is TRBJ2-3; 11 nucleotides match TRBD2. Per germline, CDR1 SGHRS and CDR2 YFSETQ. The CDR3 loop spans 16 amino acids. J lost 0 bases, V lost 7 bases, and 7 bases had no gene match. Here the CDR3 DNA reads TGCGCCAGCGGCGCGGGACTAGCGGAAAGCACAGATACGCAGTATTTT. Translated, it gives CASGAGLAESTDTQYF.

The chain joins TRBV6-6 to TRBJ2-7; TRBD1 matches 8 bases. The germline gives CDR1 MNHNY, CDR2 SVGAGI (reference sequence). The CDR3 spans 14 residues. After removal of 4 bases from V and 0 bases from J, the junction contained 2 bases not matched to a gene. CDR3 sequence: CASSSGTGSYEQYF. DNA for the CDR3: TGTGCCAGCAGTTCCGGGACAGGCTCCTACGAGCAGTACTTC.

The chain carries TRBV6-5 and TRBJ2-3; 10 positions match TRBD2. The CDR3 is made up of 15 amino acids. The germline V gene has CDR1 MNHEY and CDR2 SVGAGI. V lost 4 bases to trimming and J lost 4 bases; unmatched junction nucleotides: 5. The CDR3 DNA is TGTGCCAGCAGTTCCATAGCGGGAGGCCCAGATACGCAGTATTTT. Translating it yields CASSSIAGGPDTQYF.

V usage is TRBV28 and J usage is TRBJ1-2, with D unresolved. V lost 7 bases to trimming and J lost 8 bases, with 14 bases between them. The CDR3 runs to 12 residues. Germline CDR1 and CDR2: MDHEN and SYDVKM. CDR3 DNA: TGTGCCAGCAATCCGGGTCTAAGGGGCTACACCTTC. Its translation is CASNPGLRGYTF.